This T cell receptor (beta chain) was recorded in a study of T cell repertoires in cytomegalovirus infection. In TCRdb, the reads were re-called with MiXCR into one record per CDR3 protein. The sample records about 110,000 distinct CDR3 sequences, about 28% being singletons. The germline V gene has CDR1 LNHDA and CDR2 SQIVND (reference sequence). V gave up 2 bases and J gave up 7 bases; unmatched junction bases: 5. CDR3 length: 14 residues. In regard to this clonotype: Its antigen is currently unknown.

This receptor was obtained from a human donor in good health (CMV status not recorded). Some clones in this sample may be carry-over from other donors' samples. The chain combines TRBV19 with TRBJ2-1, with 7 bases fitting TRBD2. This material consisted of CD8+ T cells from cultured PBMCs, taken from culture after CMV antigen stimulation. The CDR3 DNA reads TGTGCCAGTAGTATATCCACGGGGGGTAATGAGCAGTTCTTC. This translates into CASSISTGGNEQFF.